Each of the 32 T cell receptor beta chains below was sequenced from the same sample in a study of T cell responses to AZD1222 COVID-19 vaccine. TCRdb keeps only in-frame clones here, not all; method: immunoSEQ multiplex PCR. The sample records around 150,000 clones, just over 90% being singletons. The sample was peripheral blood, taken 28 days after the second AZD1222 dose. The receptors stem from an adult who received the AZD1222 COVID-19 vaccine.

The V gene is TRBV27, the J gene TRBJ2-1, with TRBD2 matching over 11 bases. Per germline, CDR1 MNHEY and CDR2 SMNVEV (reference sequence). CDR3 size: 16 residues. Trimming removed 3 bases from V and 4 bases from J; junction bases left unmatched: 5. The CDR3 coding sequence is TGTGCCAGCAGTTTGGGAACTAGCGGGAGTTACAATGAGCAGTTCTTC. It translates to CASSLGTSGSYNEQFF.

This clone came up once. The chain couples TRBV7-2 to TRBJ1-6, with 7 nucleotides matching TRBD1. This CDR3 has 15 residues. V lost 5 bases and J lost 10; bases outside the gene matches: 11. Germline V lookup: CDR1 SGHTA, CDR2 FQGNSA. CDR3 bases: TGTGCCAGCAGCACCCGACAGGGTTTGGGATCACCCCTCCACTTT. Translation gives CASSTRQGLGSPLHF.

The table lists this clone with a count of one. The chain joins TRBV18 to TRBJ2-1, with no clear D. This CDR3 region has 14 residues. V was trimmed by 3 bases and J by 5 bases, leaving 11 bases between them. The germline gives CDR1 KGHSH, CDR2 LQKENI. DNA for the CDR3: TGTGCCAGCTCACCGGCTCTACAGAACAATGAGCAGTTCTTC. Translated, it gives CASSPALQNNEQFF.

The chain joins TRBV5-6 to TRBJ2-1; 10 bases map to TRBD2. The V and J ends lost 2 bases and 11 bases, in that order; junction bases with no gene match: 7. The CDR3 has 14 amino acids. The germline V gene has CDR1 SGHDT and CDR2 YYEEEE. The CDR3 region is CASSFEREGGKQFF. In nucleotides, the CDR3 is TGTGCCAGCAGCTTCGAGCGGGAGGGGGGTAAGCAGTTCTTC.

This clone has more than one count but fewer than ten. The rearrangement uses TRBV4-2 and TRBJ1-1; 11 bases fit TRBD1. V lost 4 bases and J lost 5; bases outside the gene matches: 12. The CDR3 has 17 residues. Germline CDR1 LGHNA, CDR2 YNFKEQ. CDR3 residues: CASSPTLDRGLGTEAFF. CDR3 nucleotide sequence: TGTGCCAGCAGCCCGACATTGGACAGGGGGCTAGGTACTGAAGCTTTCTTT.

This clone was seen more than once but under ten times. The rearrangement joins TRBV10-2 to TRBJ1-4; no clear D gene. This CDR3 spans 17 amino acids. The ends were cut back, 0 bases at V and 0 bases at J, with 11 bases in the middle. The germline CDR1 and CDR2 sequences are WSHSY and SAAADI. CDR3 protein: CASSESVLFATNEKLFF. The CDR3 nucleotides are TGCGCCAGCAGTGAGTCGGTCCTGTTTGCAACTAATGAAAAACTGTTTTTT.

The chain employs TRBV7-2 and TRBJ2-6; D is perhaps TRBD2 (5 bases). Germline lookup yields CDR1 SGHTA and CDR2 FQGNSA. The CDR3 has 16 residues. V lost 5 bases, J lost 0 bases, and 11 bases lay in between. In nucleotides, the CDR3 is TGTGCCAGCAGCCCCTCAGGAGGCTCTGGGGCCAACGTCCTGACTTTC. Amino acids: CASSPSGGSGANVLTF.

J is TRBJ1-4 and V is TRBV6-1, with TRBD1 as a possible D gene (5 bases). This CDR3 is built from 16 residues. Trimming stripped 4 bases from V and 4 bases from J, with 16 bases between. Germline CDR1 reads MNHNS; CDR2 reads SASEGT. The CDR3 spells CASSVKEQVGNEKLFF. CDR3 DNA sequence: TGTGCCAGCAGTGTTAAGGAACAGGTGGGTAATGAAAAACTGTTTTTT.

The rearrangement joins TRBV19 to TRBJ2-1; D possibly corresponds to TRBD1 (5 bases). Germline CDR1 is LNHDA and CDR2 is SQIVND (reference sequence). V was shortened by 2 bases and J by 0 bases, with 8 bases between the two germline ends. The CDR3 totals 15 residues. CDR3 nucleotide sequence: TGTGCCAGTAGTATAAGGGGCCACTCCTACAATGAGCAGTTCTTC. Protein: CASSIRGHSYNEQFF.

The V call is TRBV28, the J call TRBJ1-2; 7 bases map to TRBD1. Unmatched junction bases numbered 3, after V lost 4 bases and J lost 1 base. Germline V gene sequence: CDR1 MDHEN, CDR2 SYDVKM. The CDR3 is 14 residues long. The CDR3 region has the DNA TGTGCCAGCAGTTATCAGGGGGGTAACTATGGCTACACCTTC. It is translated as CASSYQGGNYGYTF.

The V call is TRBV28, the J call TRBJ2-2; TRBD2 matches at 7 bases. There are 16 residues in the CDR3. Germline values: CDR1 MDHEN, CDR2 SYDVKM. V lost 5 bases and J lost 7; bases outside the gene matches: 13. In nucleotides, the CDR3 is TGTGCCAGCAGTCCAAGGGACTACCGGAGTAGCGGGGAGCTGTTTTTT. Its protein is CASSPRDYRSSGELFF. The full variable domain, its missing parts supplied by reference TRBV28 and TRBJ2-2, is DVKVTQSSRYLVKRTGEKVFLECVQDMDHENMFWYRQDPGLGLRLIYFSYDVKMKEKGDIPEGYSVSREKKERFSLILESASTNQTSMYLCASSPRDYRSSGELFFGEGSRLTVL.

The chain couples TRBV7-8 to TRBJ2-7, with 8 nucleotides matching TRBD2. CDR1 is SGHVS and CDR2 is FQNEAQ in the germline V gene. J was trimmed by 3 bases and V by 0 bases; bases with no gene match: 10. The CDR3 is 17 amino acids. CDR3 in amino acids: CASSLARLAGPLYEQYF. The CDR3 DNA sequence: TGTGCCAGCAGCTTAGCTAGGCTAGCGGGCCCCCTCTACGAGCAGTACTTC.

The chain combines TRBV6-1 with TRBJ2-3; the D gene is possibly TRBD2 (6 bases). V was shortened by 0 bases and J by 0 bases, with 10 bases between the two germline ends. The germline CDR1 and CDR2 sequences are MNHNS and SASEGT. The CDR3 consists of 16 residues. The CDR3 sequence is CASSEAGGSSTDTQYF. CDR3 DNA sequence: TGTGCCAGCAGTGAAGCTGGGGGGTCTAGCACAGATACGCAGTATTTT.

V usage is TRBV5-4 and J usage is TRBJ1-3, with 7 bases matching TRBD1. Germline V lookup: CDR1 SGHNT, CDR2 YYREEE (reference sequence). This CDR3 comprises 15 residues. Trimming cost V 4 bases and J 0 bases; bases outside gene matches: 4. The CDR3 DNA follows: TGTGCCAGCAGCGGTGGACAGGACTCTGGAAACACCATATATTTT. It codes for CASSGGQDSGNTIYF.

The rearrangement links TRBV20-1 to TRBJ2-7; 7 bases match TRBD2. Per germline, CDR1 DFQATT and CDR2 SNEGSKA (reference sequence). The CDR3 is 14 residues long. V was clipped by 3 bases and J by 2 bases; unmatched bases: 7. The CDR3 region is CSASMGLFTYEQYF. The DNA for the CDR3 is TGCAGTGCTAGTATGGGACTATTCACCTACGAGCAGTACTTC.

The genes are TRBV3-1 (or the pseudogene TRBV3-2) and TRBJ2-7; no clear D. CDR1 LGHDT and CDR2 YNNKEL come from the germline V gene (reference sequence). V was clipped by 1 base and J by 4 bases, with 11 bases between them. The CDR3 is made up of 14 amino acids. The CDR3 spells CASSQGFGPYEQYF. In DNA, the CDR3 is TGTGCCAGCAGCCAAGGATTTGGGCCATACGAGCAGTACTTC.

V gene TRBV18 combines with J gene TRBJ1-5; D remains ambiguous. Trimming removed 1 base at V and 3 bases at J, with 10 bases between. CDR3 length equals 15 residues. CDR1 KGHSH and CDR2 LQKENI come from the germline V gene. The CDR3 DNA is TGTGCCAGCTCACCACGGGAAGGGAACAATCAGCCCCAGCATTTT. It codes for CASSPREGNNQPQHF. Combining the CDR3 with reference TRBV18 and TRBJ1-5 gives the whole variable domain NAGVMQNPRHLVRRRGQEARLRCSPMKGHSHVYWYRQLPEEGLKFMVYLQKENIIDESGMPKERFSAEFPKEGPSILRIQQVVRGDSAAYFCASSPREGNNQPQHFGDGTRLSIL.

The V gene is TRBV10-3, the J gene TRBJ2-7; 8 bases are shared with TRBD2. Germline CDR1 reads ENHRY; CDR2 reads SYGVKD. Losses at the gene ends were 2 bases for V and 4 bases for J; bases not matched to a gene: 7. This CDR3 region has 15 residues. The CDR3 DNA follows: TGTGCCATCAGTGAGGAAGGGAGCGGGGGTTACGAGCAGTACTTC. Residues: CAISEEGSGGYEQYF.

The V and J genes are TRBV18 and TRBJ1-2, with D possibly matching TRBD1 (6 bases). CDR3 length: 15 amino acids. Between the trimmed V and J ends, which lost 5 bases and 4 bases, there was a span of 17 bases. Germline CDR1 and CDR2: KGHSH and LQKENI. CDR3: CASSTGLRQAYGYTF. For the CDR3, the DNA is TGTGCCAGCTCAACGGGACTTCGACAGGCCTATGGCTACACCTTC.

The J gene is TRBJ1-4, the V gene TRBV18; maybe TRBD1 (5 bases). Germline V lookup: CDR1 KGHSH, CDR2 LQKENI. CDR3 length: 17 amino acids. Trimming removed 3 bases at V and 7 bases at J, with 21 bases between. CDR3 protein: CASSPSPSGGGSEKLFF. The CDR3 DNA follows: TGTGCCAGCTCACCTTCACCATCCGGCGGGGGTAGTGAAAAACTGTTTTTT. Based on the CDR3 plus reference TRBV18 and TRBJ1-4, the full variable domain is NAGVMQNPRHLVRRRGQEARLRCSPMKGHSHVYWYRQLPEEGLKFMVYLQKENIIDESGMPKERFSAEFPKEGPSILRIQQVVRGDSAAYFCASSPSPSGGGSEKLFFGSGTQLSVL.

The chain links TRBV6-5 to TRBJ2-7; TRBD1 agrees at 8 bases. Trimming cost V 6 bases and J 6 bases; bases outside gene matches: 10. This CDR3 is built from 14 residues. The germline CDR1 and CDR2 sequences are MNHEY and SVGAGI. CDR3 nucleotide sequence: TGTGCCAGCAGGGAGGGGGCAGGGGGCTTCGAGCAGTACTTC. This codes for CASREGAGGFEQYF.

Turning to this clone: The junction differs from germline at one of its ends, possibly a read error. CDR3 in DNA: TGTGCCATCAGCAGAGACAGGTTGGAGGAAAAACTGTTTTTT. Residues: CAISRDRLEEKLFF. The chain joins TRBV15 to TRBJ1-4; weak D call: TRBD1 (6 bases). Germline values: CDR1 LNHNV, CDR2 YYDKDF (reference sequence). The CDR3 runs to 14 residues.

V usage is TRBV19 and J usage is TRBJ1-2; 7 positions match TRBD1. Trimming removed 0 bases from V and 3 bases from J; junction bases left unmatched: 10. Germline V gene data show CDR1 as LNHDA and CDR2 as SQIVND (reference sequence). The CDR3 covers 17 residues. The DNA for the CDR3 is TGTGCCAGTAGTATAGATCTGAGCGGACAGGCGGACTATGGCTACACCTTC. Translation gives CASSIDLSGQADYGYTF. The full variable domain, in which reference TRBV19 and TRBJ1-2 provide the parts outside the CDR3, is DGGITQSPKYLFRKEGQNVTLSCEQNLNHDAMYWYRQDPGQGLRLIYYSQIVNDFQKGDIAEGYSVSREKKESFPLTVTSAQKNPTAFYLCASSIDLSGQADYGYTFGSGTRLTVV.

The gene calls are TRBV5-4 and TRBJ2-3; 7 nucleotides align to TRBD1. The V segment lost 0 bases and the J segment 1 base; nucleotides outside the gene matches: 5. CDR3 length equals 16 residues. CDR1 is SGHNT, CDR2 YYREEE, per germline (reference sequence). CDR3 bases: TGTGCCAGCAGCTTGGGTGGACAGGCCCGCACAGATACGCAGTATTTT. It yields the protein CASSLGGQARTDTQYF.

This clone was seen once. This chain links TRBV28 with TRBJ1-2; D may be TRBD1 (5 bases). The CDR3 contains 12 residues. Trimming stripped 11 bases from V and 5 bases from J, with 15 bases between. Germline CDR1 is MDHEN and CDR2 is SYDVKM. The CDR3 reads CAGRTGAYGYTF. The CDR3 DNA sequence: TGTGCCGGCCGAACTGGGGCGTATGGCTACACCTTC.

This chain links TRBV7-2 with TRBJ2-5; 7 bases are a match to TRBD1. The CDR3 has 15 residues. The V gene's germline CDR1 is SGHTA and CDR2 FQGNSA. The J segment lost 1 base and the V segment lost 4 bases, leaving 6 bases of the junction unmatched. The CDR3 loop is CASSYRGGGQETQYF. Here the CDR3 DNA reads TGTGCCAGCAGCTACAGGGGCGGCGGCCAAGAGACCCAGTACTTC.

Of note for this clone: Germline and junction disagree at one end, which may indicate a read error. The rearrangement joins TRBV7-9 to TRBJ1-2; D may be TRBD1 (6 bases). The CDR3 has 11 residues. CDR1 and CDR2 from the germline V gene are SEHNR and FQNEAQ (reference sequence). The CDR3 nucleotides read TGTGCCAGCAGCTCCCTGGGGACAAAGGCCTTC. Translating it yields CASSSLGTKAF.

The chain is built from TRBV2 and TRBJ1-1, with D maybe TRBD1 (6 bases). V lost 6 bases and J lost 1, with 18 bases in between. Germline values: CDR1 SNHLY, CDR2 FYNNEI. The CDR3 runs 16 residues. For the CDR3, the DNA is TGTGCCAGCAGCCCAAGACAGGTCGGGGGGAACACTGAAGCTTTCTTT. Translating it yields CASSPRQVGGNTEAFF.

V and J are TRBV6-2 or TRBV6-3 and TRBJ1-1, with D possibly TRBD1 on 5 matching bases. V was pared by 0 bases and J by 7 bases, with 9 bases between. The CDR3 loop spans 13 amino acids. CDR1 MNHEY and CDR2 SVGEGT come from the germline V gene. The DNA of the CDR3 is TGTGCCAGCAGTTACTCAGGGGTGCGTGAAGCTTTCTTT. This sequence encodes CASSYSGVREAFF.

The rearrangement uses TRBV5-4 and TRBJ1-1; unclear D gene. Per germline, CDR1 SGHNT and CDR2 YYREEE (reference sequence). V was pared by 3 bases and J by 6 bases, with 15 bases between. The CDR3 has 14 residues. CDR3 sequence reads: CASSSEVSNPEAFF. The CDR3 bases are TGTGCCAGCAGCTCTGAGGTATCCAACCCTGAAGCTTTCTTT.

J is TRBJ1-5 and V is TRBV2; no definite D call. This CDR3 is built from 11 residues. Germline CDR1 is SNHLY and CDR2 is FYNNEI. Trimming took off 6 bases at V and 11 bases at J, with 11 bases between the two ends. The CDR3 here is CASRVTWAQHF. Here the CDR3 DNA reads TGTGCCAGCAGGGTGACGTGGGCCCAGCATTTT.

This clone was seen a single time. The rearrangement uses TRBV4-2 and TRBJ2-7; D is possibly TRBD1 (6 bases). The CDR3 is 17 residues long. From germline, CDR1 is LGHNA and CDR2 YNFKEQ. Trimming took 0 bases from V and 5 from J, leaving 20 bases between them. For the CDR3, the DNA is TGTGCCAGCAGCCAAGAGCTACAGGGTTTGACGTCCAACGAGCAGTACTTC. Amino acids: CASSQELQGLTSNEQYF.